These T cell receptor beta chains were read from a single sample in a study of cytomegalovirus exposure and HLA in healthy donors. Clones were read by immunoSEQ multiplex PCR, and TCRdb kept only the in-frame ones, dropping some. The sample has over 110,000 clones, roughly nine tenths seen once; the top ten hold 2.9%. Source material: PBMCs. These receptors were collected from a man between 18 and 29 years old in good health and CMV-seronegative. The CDR3 runs from the conserved cysteine through the conserved F or W. Fields, in order: D gene, V gene, J gene, clone size, CDR3 protein, CDR3 DNA. A D gene is named only where the DNA matches it firmly. A row's size may be missing; if present it is once, few, many or a size class.

>NA|TRBV5-6|TRBJ2-1|once
CASNNQGFEQFF
TGTGCCAGCAACAATCAGGGATTTGAGCAGTTCTTC
>NA|TRBV7-7|TRBJ2-2|NA
CASSLVQNTGELFF
TGTGCCAGCAGCTTAGTCCAGAACACCGGGGAGCTGTTTTTT
>TRBD1|TRBV5-1|TRBJ1-1|NA
CASSLVSDRAVSAFF
TGCGCCAGCAGCTTGGTTTCGGACAGGGCCGTTTCAGCTTTCTTT
>NA|TRBV29-1|TRBJ2-1|NA
CSVEVDLVGNEQFF
TGCAGCGTTGAAGTAGATCTAGTTGGCAATGAGCAGTTCTTC
>NA|TRBV5-1|TRBJ2-5|NA
CASSLTAQGTQETQYF
TGCGCCAGCAGCCTAACCGCCCAGGGAACCCAAGAGACCCAGTACTTC
>TRBD1|TRBV5-4|TRBJ2-3|NA
CASSLAGGQGRNTQYF
TGTGCCAGCAGCTTGGCCGGGGGACAGGGGAGGAATACGCAGTATTTT
>NA|TRBV5-5|TRBJ1-5|NA
CASSWGINSNQPQHF
TGTGCCAGCAGCTGGGGCATCAATAGCAATCAGCCCCAGCATTTT
>NA|TRBV7-6|TRBJ2-5|NA
CASSPRKVTQYF
TGTGCCAGCAGCCCCAGGAAGGTGACCCAGTACTTC
>TRBD1|TRBV2|TRBJ2-1|once
CASSEGQPHNEQFF
TGTGCCAGCAGTGAGGGACAGCCCCACAATGAGCAGTTCTTC
>TRBD1|TRBV6-1|TRBJ2-2|NA
CASSSDRGRTGELFF
TGTGCCAGCAGCTCCGACAGGGGGCGCACCGGGGAGCTGTTTTTT